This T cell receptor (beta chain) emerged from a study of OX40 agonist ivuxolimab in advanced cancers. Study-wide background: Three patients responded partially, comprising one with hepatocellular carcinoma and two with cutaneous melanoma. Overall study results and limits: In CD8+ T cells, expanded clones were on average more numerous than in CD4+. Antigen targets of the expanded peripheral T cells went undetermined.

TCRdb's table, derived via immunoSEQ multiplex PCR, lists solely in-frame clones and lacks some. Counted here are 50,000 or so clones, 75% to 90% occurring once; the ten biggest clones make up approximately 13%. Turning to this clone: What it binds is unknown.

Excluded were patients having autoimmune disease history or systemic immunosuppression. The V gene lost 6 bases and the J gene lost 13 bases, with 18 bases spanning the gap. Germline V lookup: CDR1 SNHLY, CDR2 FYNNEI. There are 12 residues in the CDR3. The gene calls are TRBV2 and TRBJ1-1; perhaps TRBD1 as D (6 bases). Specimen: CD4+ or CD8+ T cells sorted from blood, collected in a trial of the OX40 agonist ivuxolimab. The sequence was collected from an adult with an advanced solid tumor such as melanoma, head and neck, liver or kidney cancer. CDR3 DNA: TGTGCCAGCAGCCTCTCCGGGGACAATGGTTTCTTT. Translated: CASSLSGDNGFF.